Each of the 14 T cell receptor beta chains below was sequenced from the same sample in a study of T cell responses to AZD1222 COVID-19 vaccine. The assay was immunoSEQ multiplex PCR, and TCRdb's table has in-frame clones only and misses some. Among tens of thousands of clones, roughly 85% were seen once, and the ten largest hold roughly 11%. The sample was peripheral blood, taken 28 days after the second AZD1222 dose. The origin of the receptors is an adult who received the AZD1222 COVID-19 vaccine.

V gene TRBV5-4 combines with J gene TRBJ1-1, with D maybe TRBD1 (6 bases). V lost 6 bases and J 3 bases, leaving 24 bases between the germline ends. This CDR3 region has 17 residues. Germline values: CDR1 SGHNT, CDR2 YYREEE (reference sequence). The CDR3 reads CASTPGGAGFWDTEAFF. In DNA, the CDR3 is TGTGCCAGCACCCCTGGGGGGGCGGGTTTCTGGGACACTGAAGCTTTCTTT.

The chain links TRBV27 to TRBJ2-1; 10 bases fit TRBD2. The J segment lost 4 bases and the V segment lost 6 bases, leaving 12 bases of the junction unmatched. The CDR3 has 17 amino acids. CDR1 is MNHEY and CDR2 is SMNVEV in the germline V gene (reference sequence). CDR3 amino acids: CASRSSGGHDRYNEQFF. DNA of the CDR3: TGTGCCAGCAGATCTAGCGGGGGCCATGACAGGTACAATGAGCAGTTCTTC.

This rearrangement joins TRBV12-3 or TRBV12-4 to TRBJ2-7; 7 nucleotides match TRBD2. CDR3 length: 13 residues. V lost 3 bases and J lost 1; bases outside the gene matches: 0. CDR3 DNA sequence: TGTGCCAGCAGTTTCGGGGGGTCCTACGAGCAGTACTTC. This codes for CASSFGGSYEQYF.

The chain has TRBV29-1 and TRBJ1-2, with TRBD1 matching over 7 bases. Trimming took 4 bases from V and 11 from J; bases not matched to a gene: 13. The CDR3 sequence is 13 residues long. CDR1 is SQVTM, CDR2 ANQGSEA, per germline. CDR3 DNA sequence: TGCAGCGTTGGGGGTGCACAGGGGCCGGGATACACCTTC. Translated, it gives CSVGGAQGPGYTF.

This rearrangement joins TRBV19 to TRBJ2-7, with a possible D match to TRBD1 (6 bases). CDR3 length: 15 amino acids. Trimming pared 4 bases from V and 5 bases from J, leaving 18 bases between. Looked up from germline, CDR1 is LNHDA and CDR2 is SQIVND (reference sequence). CDR3 sequence: CASSNPRGPPDEQYF. The CDR3 DNA reads TGTGCCAGTAGTAATCCCAGGGGACCTCCAGACGAGCAGTACTTC.

The rearrangement links TRBV29-1 to TRBJ1-1; 8 bases align to TRBD1. This CDR3 contains 17 residues. CDR1 is SQVTM, CDR2 ANQGSEA, per germline. Germline trimming cut 7 bases from V and 3 bases from J; bases unmatched to any gene: 19. The CDR3 DNA follows: TGCAGCGCCTCCACTCAGGGGGCGCTCGGTATGGACACTGAAGCTTTCTTT. Its protein is CSASTQGALGMDTEAFF.

This clone was observed a single time. The same CDR3 arises from other DNA sequences in this sample as well. V usage is TRBV5-1 and J usage is TRBJ1-6; D remains ambiguous. The germline V gene encodes CDR1 SGHRS and CDR2 YFSETQ. V was shortened by 1 base and J by 0 bases, with 8 bases between the two germline ends. CDR3 length equals 16 residues. The CDR3 DNA reads as TGCGCCAGCAGCTTGTTAGGTAGCTCCTATAATTCACCCCTCCACTTT. This sequence encodes CASSLLGSSYNSPLHF.

The chain links TRBV29-1 to TRBJ2-5; D possibly corresponds to TRBD1 (6 bases). Germline V gene lookup returns CDR1 SQVTM and CDR2 ANQGSEA. This CDR3 spans 17 amino acids. Deletions cut 3 bases from V and 4 bases from J, with 24 bases between. For the CDR3, the DNA is TGCAGCGTTGAGCCTATACTATGGCAGGGGCAGGGAGAGACCCAGTACTTC. The encoded protein is CSVEPILWQGQGETQYF.

The chain has TRBV18 and TRBJ2-2, with D perhaps TRBD1 (6 bases). The V gene lost 5 bases and the J gene lost 6 bases, with 10 bases spanning the gap. The CDR3 runs to 13 residues. Germline lookup yields CDR1 KGHSH and CDR2 LQKENI. DNA for the CDR3: TGTGCCAGCTCAGCAGGACAGTCCGGGGAGCTGTTTTTT. Translating gives CASSAGQSGELFF.

The genes are TRBV4-3 and TRBJ2-1; TRBD2 agrees at 9 bases. This CDR3 is 14 amino acids long. The germline CDR1 and CDR2 sequences are LGHNA and YSLEER. V was pared by 0 bases and J by 12 bases, with 6 bases of the junction left unmatched. In DNA, the CDR3 is TGCGCCAGCAGCCAAGAGACCCAAGCGGGGGGGCAGTTCTTC. This gives the protein CASSQETQAGGQFF.

The CDR3, as DNA: TGTGCCAGCAGCAGAGGGGGCACAACTAATGAAAAACTGTTTTTT. Its translation is CASSRGGTTNEKLFF. This chain connects TRBV7-6 to TRBJ1-4; 7 bases fit TRBD1. This CDR3 is built from 15 residues. V shed 5 bases and J 0 bases; nucleotides not matched to a gene: 3. Germline assignment: CDR1 SGHVS and CDR2 FNYEAQ.

The rearrangement joins TRBV23-1 to TRBJ2-3; D gene ambiguous. TRBV23-1 is reported as an ORF; its role is uncertain. The CDR3 spans 17 residues. Trimming shortened V by 9 bases and J by 3 bases, and 25 bases separated the two germline ends. The CDR3 is CASVLDTKSIFTDTQYF. CDR3 DNA: TGCGCCAGTGTCTTGGATACAAAGTCCATATTTACAGATACGCAGTATTTT.

The chain couples TRBV19 to TRBJ1-5, with 8 bases lining up with TRBD1. This CDR3 contains 14 residues. Germline CDR1 reads LNHDA; CDR2 reads SQIVND (reference sequence). After removal of 9 bases from V and 5 bases from J, the junction contained 9 bases not matched to a gene. The CDR3 region has the DNA TGTGCCAGCCTCGACAGGGGTAAAGATCAGCCCCAGCATTTT. This encodes CASLDRGKDQPQHF.

The chain uses TRBV5-6 and TRBJ1-4; D is unclear. Germline-derived CDR1 and CDR2 are SGHDT and YYEEEE. V shed 4 bases and J shed 8 bases, with 9 bases lying between them. This CDR3 is 12 amino acids long. CDR3 coding DNA: TGTGCCAGCAGCACGAACGGGGAAAAACTGTTTTTT. Amino acids: CASSTNGEKLFF. The full variable domain, rest sourced from reference TRBV5-6 and TRBJ1-4, is DAGVTQSPTHLIKTRGQQVTLRCSPKSGHDTVSWYQQALGQGPQFIFQYYEEEERQRGNFPDRFSGHQFPNYSSELNVNALLLGDSALYLCASSTNGEKLFFGSGTQLSVL.